A single sample gave rise to the 13 T cell receptor beta chains below, sequenced in a study of blood T cell repertoires in COVID-19. Generated by immunoSEQ multiplex PCR, the TCRdb table keeps only in-frame clones and is missing some. The sample includes some 270,000 clones, more than 70% of them seen just once. The sample was peripheral blood. The receptors come from a woman of 80 years or more with COVID-19, enrolled during active disease.

The chain has TRBV30 and TRBJ1-1; D call uncertain. V lost 5 bases, J lost 2 bases, and 12 bases lay in between. Germline CDR1 and CDR2: GTSNPN and SVGIG (reference sequence). The CDR3 runs to 13 residues. The DNA for the CDR3 is TGTGCCTGGGGTGGGGAGGTTAACACTGAAGCTTTCTTT. Translated: CAWGGEVNTEAFF. The full variable domain, its missing parts supplied by reference TRBV30 and TRBJ1-1, is SQTIHQWPATLVQPVGSPLSLECTVEGTSNPNLYWYRQAAGRGLQLLFYSVGIGQISSEVPQNLSASRPQDRQFILSSKKLLLSDSGFYLCAWGGEVNTEAFFGQGTRLTVV.

The rearrangement links TRBV30 to TRBJ1-5; 8 bases are a match to TRBD1. The CDR3 loop spans 13 amino acids. The germline CDR1 and CDR2 sequences are GTSNPN and SVGIG (reference sequence). V lost 3 bases and J lost 6; bases outside the gene matches: 4. The CDR3 DNA sequence: TGTGCCTGGAGCACAGGGGGGAGTCAGCCCCAGCATTTT. Its protein is CAWSTGGSQPQHF.

This clone has just a few counts. The chain links TRBV6-5 to TRBJ2-5; 7 positions agree with TRBD2. The CDR3 runs to 12 residues. CDR1 is MNHEY, CDR2 SVGAGI, per germline. V was clipped by 4 bases and J by 4 bases; unmatched bases: 0. Here the CDR3 reads CASSWGGETQYF. DNA for the CDR3: TGTGCCAGCAGTTGGGGGGGAGAGACCCAGTACTTC.

This clone was seen a single time. The chain couples TRBV30 to TRBJ2-7; D remains unclear. V shed 1 base and J shed 2 bases, with 15 bases lying between them. Germline values: CDR1 GTSNPN, CDR2 SVGIG (reference sequence). The CDR3 contains 15 residues. CDR3 nucleotides: TGTGCCTGGAGTGCTAGTTTCGGCCCCCCCTACGAGCAGTACTTC. It translates to CAWSASFGPPYEQYF. The whole variable domain, remainder taken from reference TRBV30 and TRBJ2-7, is SQTIHQWPATLVQPVGSPLSLECTVEGTSNPNLYWYRQAAGRGLQLLFYSVGIGQISSEVPQNLSASRPQDRQFILSSKKLLLSDSGFYLCAWSASFGPPYEQYFGPGTRLTVT.

This chain links TRBV10-3 with TRBJ2-5; 7 bases are shared with TRBD1. The CDR3 length is 14 residues. CDR1 and CDR2 (germline): ENHRY, SYGVKD. Unmatched junction bases numbered 8, after V lost 8 bases and J lost 2 bases. CDR3 region: CAIGLTGDQETQYF. CDR3 DNA: TGTGCCATCGGCCTTACAGGGGATCAAGAGACCCAGTACTTC.

The chain employs TRBV6-1 and TRBJ1-1; D is possibly TRBD1 (5 bases). V was pared by 1 base and J by 10 bases, with 13 bases between. Germline V gene sequence: CDR1 MNHNS, CDR2 SASEGT. The CDR3 runs 13 residues. The DNA of the CDR3 is TGTGCCAGCAGTGAAGGGGGCCGGGGGGGAGCTTTCTTT. This sequence encodes CASSEGGRGGAFF.

The genes are TRBV5-1 and TRBJ2-1; D not resolved. Germline V gene sequence: CDR1 SGHRS, CDR2 YFSETQ. The CDR3 has 15 residues. Trimming removed 4 bases from V and 0 bases from J, with 11 bases in between. DNA of the CDR3: TGCGCCAGCAGCCGAGCGATGAGCTCCTACAATGAGCAGTTCTTC. Amino acid sequence: CASSRAMSSYNEQFF.

This chain joins TRBV5-1 and TRBJ2-5, with TRBD2 matching over 9 bases. CDR3 length equals 14 residues. V trimming: 3 bases; J trimming: 4 bases; junction bases outside the gene matches: 4. The V gene's germline CDR1 is SGHRS and CDR2 YFSETQ. CDR3 DNA sequence: TGCGCCAGCAGCTACAGCGGGGGGCCAGAGACCCAGTACTTC. It encodes CASSYSGGPETQYF.

The rearrangement uses TRBV20-1 and TRBJ1-6; D possibly corresponds to TRBD1 (5 bases). CDR3 size: 13 residues. The V gene lost 3 bases and the J gene lost 9 bases, with 12 bases spanning the gap. Germline CDR1 reads DFQATT; CDR2 reads SNEGSKA (reference sequence). The CDR3 region is CSASQGIGSPLHF. In DNA form, the CDR3 reads TGCAGTGCTAGTCAGGGTATCGGTTCACCCCTCCACTTT.

The chain couples TRBV5-1 to TRBJ2-7; 16 bases map to TRBD2. The V and J ends lost 4 bases and 6 bases, in that order; junction bases with no gene match: 10. This CDR3 is built from 17 residues. The germline CDR1 and CDR2 sequences are SGHRS and YFSETQ. CDR3 region: CASSLSGTSGGASEQYF. The CDR3 bases are TGCGCCAGCAGCCTCTCCGGGACTAGCGGGGGGGCATCCGAGCAGTACTTC.

The chain combines TRBV14 with TRBJ2-3, with 7 bases fitting TRBD2. CDR3 size: 17 residues. Germline V lookup: CDR1 SGHDN, CDR2 FVKESK. V lost 2 bases to trimming and J lost 4 bases; unmatched junction nucleotides: 12. The CDR3 sequence: CASSQTAGLVGADTQYF. DNA for the CDR3: TGTGCCAGCAGCCAAACGGCTGGACTAGTGGGCGCAGATACGCAGTATTTT.

This clone occurred a few times. This rearrangement joins TRBV5-1 to TRBJ2-5, with 9 nucleotides matching TRBD2. Losses at the gene ends were 5 bases for V and 1 base for J; bases not matched to a gene: 9. Germline CDR1 is SGHRS and CDR2 is YFSETQ. The CDR3 spans 16 residues. The CDR3 is CASRLSSGGIQETQYF. The CDR3 region has the DNA TGCGCCAGCAGACTTTCAAGCGGGGGGATCCAAGAGACCCAGTACTTC.

The chain employs TRBV19 and TRBJ1-1; perhaps TRBD1 as D (5 bases). This CDR3 is 16 amino acids long. Deletions cut 6 bases from V and 2 bases from J, with 19 bases between. Germline V lookup: CDR1 LNHDA, CDR2 SQIVND (reference sequence). The CDR3: CASRGRAERFNTEAFF. The DNA of the CDR3 is TGTGCCAGTAGAGGCAGGGCAGAGAGGTTTAACACTGAAGCTTTCTTT.